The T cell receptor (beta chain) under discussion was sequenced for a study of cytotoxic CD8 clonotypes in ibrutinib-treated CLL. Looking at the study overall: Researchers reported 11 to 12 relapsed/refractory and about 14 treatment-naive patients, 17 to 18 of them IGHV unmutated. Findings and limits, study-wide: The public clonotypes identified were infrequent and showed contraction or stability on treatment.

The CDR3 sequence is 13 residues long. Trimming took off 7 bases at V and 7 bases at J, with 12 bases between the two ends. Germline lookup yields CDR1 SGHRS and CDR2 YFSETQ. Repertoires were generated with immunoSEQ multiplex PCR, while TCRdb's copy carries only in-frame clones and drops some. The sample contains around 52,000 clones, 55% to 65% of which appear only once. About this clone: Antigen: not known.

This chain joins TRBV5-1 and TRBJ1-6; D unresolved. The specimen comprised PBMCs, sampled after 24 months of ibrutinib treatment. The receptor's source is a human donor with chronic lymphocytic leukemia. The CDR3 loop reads CASQESSNSPLHF. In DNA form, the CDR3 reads TGCGCCAGCCAGGAATCATCCAATTCACCCCTCCACTTT.